The present T cell receptor (beta chain) was sequenced within a study of T cells in Graves' hyperthyroidism and ophthalmopathy (dated by TCRdb to the late 2010s). For the wider study: Peripheral blood was collected at initial diagnosis, before any treatment. The 100 or so discovery patients were randomly divided into training and test sets at a 7:3 ratio. Whether ophthalmopathy could be predicted prospectively was tested in an independent validation cohort made up of 18 to 20 hyperthyroidism patients plus 17 patients who later progressed to ophthalmopathy. To identify distinguishing TCR V-J signatures, a discovery cohort of some 99 patients was used, comprising fewer than 45 with Graves' ophthalmopathy and 57 with stable Graves' hyperthyroidism. Following sampling, methimazole starting at 30 mg daily was given to hyperthyroidism patients, and high-dose intravenous methylprednisolone was given to ophthalmopathy patients. According to the paper, TCR Vbeta CDR3 sequencing was carried out on over 130 peripheral blood samples, which came from fewer than 50 ophthalmopathy, around 75 hyperthyroidism and some 17 progressor patients. In addition, the study compared T-cell repertoires in thyroid tissue and in blood from five or six Graves' hyperthyroidism patients. The paper as a whole reports these results and caveats: A 13 V-J signature model separated ophthalmopathy from stable hyperthyroidism, with 87.88% sensitivity and 81.08% specificity in cross-validation and 80%/75% in testing. Blood samples also contained most of the expanded thyroid clonotypes (frequency above 0.001), which suggests that blood repertoires may reflect thyroid immune responses. In validation, the model predicted progression to ophthalmopathy a median of roughly 6.2 months before onset, with over 55% sensitivity and 72.22% specificity. No statistical method was used to set the sample size in advance, and investigators knew the group allocation.

For CDR1 and CDR2, the germline V gene lists SNHLY and FYNNEI. From the cysteine through the phenylalanine, the CDR3 covers 14 amino acids. Solely the CDR3 DNA is kept, with 42 bases framed from the first base. V and J lose 7 bases and 0 bases, and a span of 12 bases separates them. This clonotype was counted at least ten times. No antigen is known for it. Nothing much larger sits one base from this clone, and base qualities are not available. Graves' hyperthyroidism was defined as stable when no progression to ophthalmopathy occurred over 18 months of follow-up. Hyperthyroidism patients were aged 18 to 65 years and newly diagnosed, with disease duration of less than 2 months. Exclusion was applied to patients with uncontrolled infections, other autoimmune diseases, pregnancy or lactation. Diagnoses relied on clinical symptoms, serum thyroxine and TRAb, thyroid ultrasound and orbital computed tomography. PBMCs were separated from roughly 9.3 ml of fresh peripheral blood using Ficoll-Paque density gradient centrifugation. Trizol reagent was used to extract total RNA, and RNA quality was then checked on an Agilent 2100 Bioanalyzer.

The TCR beta CDR3 regions were amplified from the RNA transcripts. A first-round RT-PCR of the TCR CDR3 used the HTBI primer set with the Qiagen OneStep RT-PCR kit. Libraries were constructed in a second round of multiplex PCR, after which size selection and purification were performed. Paired-end sequencing of the libraries was performed with 100 bp reads on an Illumina HiSeq2000. The paper's processing steps were these. SOAPnuke was used to process the raw data, removing reads that contained adapters or uncalled bases, had a mean Phred below 15, or lacked an exact match to the constant primer or identifier. COPE v1.2.5 was used to merge high-quality paired reads, and clonotypes were defined as unique nucleotide sequences. Clonotypes were aligned to IMGT TRBV, TRBD and TRBJ reference segments using MiTCR v1.1. The analysis was restricted to V-J combinations with a frequency above 0.0001, which together covered 99% to 99.2% of the repertoires. The TCS score was defined as the ratio of F50 (clonal expansion) to E x V (chaos), calculated using BLOSUM62-based TCRdist between CDR3 peptides within each V-J. Welch's t-statistics and random forest reduced some 510 V-J features to some 14, which were used in a naive Bayes classifier (R e1071). TCRdb took the public reads, trimmed them with fastp at Q25, ran MiXCR for clone calling and kept in-frame beta chains. Records with the same CDR3 protein are collapsed into one entry carrying the most frequent genes and DNA. It is TCRdb's table, rather than the study itself, that gives the V and J calls and clone size. In this sample the table shows under 300,000 distinct CDR3 sequences, approximately 13% of which occur a single time. The ten largest clones add up to roughly 7.7% of the sample.

The source material was blood. This sequence originates from a woman in her forties with Graves' hyperthyroidism. Here the chain combines TRBV2 and TRBJ1-1; there is no confident call for the D gene. The DNA sequence follows: TGTGCCAGCAATATTAACAGTCTGAACACTGAAGCTTTCTTT. Its translation is CASNINSLNTEAFF.